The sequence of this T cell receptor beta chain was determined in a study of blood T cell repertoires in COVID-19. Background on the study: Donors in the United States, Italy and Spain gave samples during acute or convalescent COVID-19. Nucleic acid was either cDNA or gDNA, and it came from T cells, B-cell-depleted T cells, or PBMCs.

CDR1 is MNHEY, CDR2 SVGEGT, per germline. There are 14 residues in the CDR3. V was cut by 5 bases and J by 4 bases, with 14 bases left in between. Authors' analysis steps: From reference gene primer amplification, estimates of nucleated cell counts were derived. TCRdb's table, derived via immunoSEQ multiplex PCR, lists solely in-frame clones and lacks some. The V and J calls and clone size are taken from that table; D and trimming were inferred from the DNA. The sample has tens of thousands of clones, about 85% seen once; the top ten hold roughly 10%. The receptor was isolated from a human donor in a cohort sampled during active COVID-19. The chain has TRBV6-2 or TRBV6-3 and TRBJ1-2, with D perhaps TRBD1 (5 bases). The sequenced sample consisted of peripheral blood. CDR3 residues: CASSGPYGGYGYTF. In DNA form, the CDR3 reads TGTGCCAGCAGTGGCCCGTACGGGGGCTATGGCTACACCTTC.